The 9 T cell receptor beta chains presented below share a single source sample, sequenced in a study of beta chain features in type 1 diabetes. Sequenced material consisted of expressed TCRB transcripts (all of the isolated RNA was reverse transcribed). Some clones are missing from TCRdb's copy, which holds only in-frame ones; the method was immunoSEQ multiplex PCR. Counted here are hundreds of thousands of clones, over 12% occurring once; the ten biggest clones make up around 0.04%. No antigen is known for these receptors. Overall study results and limits: In every one of the four CD4+ subsets, TCRB CDR3s were moderately but significantly shorter in Type 1 diabetes patients.

What was sequenced was naive CD4+ T cells from blood. These receptors originate from a young man with type 1 diabetes.

This chain connects TRBV7-3 to TRBJ1-1; the D is unclear. V gave up 0 bases and J gave up 7 bases, with 9 bases separating them. Germline lookup yields CDR1 SGHTA and CDR2 FQGTGA. The CDR3 has 13 amino acids. The CDR3 DNA reads as TGTGCCAGCAGCTTAACAGGAGGGATTGAAGCTTTCTTT. Translation gives CASSLTGGIEAFF.

The CDR3 bases are TGTGCTAGTGGTTTGGTACAATATGGGTTCACAGATACGCAGTATTTT. Translating gives CASGLVQYGFTDTQYF. The chain recombines TRBV12-5 with TRBJ2-3; D uncertain. CDR1 and CDR2 (germline): LGHNT, FRNRAP. CDR3 length: 16 amino acids. V lost 0 bases and J 2 bases, leaving 12 bases between the germline ends.

In this sample, this clone turned up a few times. CDR3 residues: CASSQDHGSRQYF. The CDR3 nucleotides read TGCGCCAGCAGCCAAGATCATGGGAGTCGGCAGTACTTC. The chain couples TRBV4-1 to TRBJ2-7; D is possibly TRBD2 (5 bases). This CDR3 is 13 amino acids long. V gave up 0 bases and J gave up 9 bases, with 12 bases separating them. CDR1 is MGHRA and CDR2 is YSYEKL in the germline V gene.

The V gene is TRBV14, the J gene TRBJ2-5; the D gene is possibly TRBD1 (6 bases). The CDR3 totals 15 residues. V was trimmed by 4 bases and J by 2 bases, leaving 14 bases between them. Per the germline V gene, CDR1 is SGHDN and CDR2 is FVKESK. The CDR3 here is CASSRYSGTQETQYF. CDR3 DNA sequence: TGTGCCAGCAGCCGATATTCCGGGACACAAGAGACCCAGTACTTC.

This clone turned up a few times. V gene TRBV4-3 combines with J gene TRBJ2-5, with 9 bases that match TRBD2. CDR3 length equals 15 residues. The J segment lost 4 bases and the V segment lost 1 base, leaving 4 bases of the junction unmatched. The germline V gene encodes CDR1 LGHNA and CDR2 YSLEER. The CDR3 coding sequence is TGCGCCAGCAGCCAAGCTAGCGGGGTAGGAGAGACCCAGTACTTC. It translates to CASSQASGVGETQYF.

This clone was seen a handful of times. The chain carries TRBV10-1 and TRBJ2-1, with 13 bases fitting TRBD2. V lost 6 bases to trimming and J lost 4 bases; unmatched junction nucleotides: 3. Germline V gives CDR1 WNHNN, CDR2 SYGVQD (reference sequence). This CDR3 spans 15 amino acids. In DNA form, the CDR3 reads TGCGCCAGCAGCCAGGGACTAGCGGGGTACAATGAGCAGTTCTTC. Protein sequence: CASSQGLAGYNEQFF.

The table lists this clone with a few counts. The chain recombines TRBV6-6 with TRBJ2-7; perhaps D is TRBD1 or TRBD2 (5 bases each). The CDR3 is 13 residues long. Trimming shortened V by 8 bases and J by 2 bases, and 13 bases separated the two germline ends. The V gene's germline CDR1 is MNHNY and CDR2 SVGAGI (reference sequence). The CDR3: CASRDGPTYEQYF. For the CDR3, the DNA is TGTGCCAGCCGGGACGGACCTACCTACGAGCAGTACTTC.

DNA of the CDR3: TGTGCCAGCAGGAAGACAGGGCCTGAAGCTTTCTTT. Amino acid sequence: CASRKTGPEAFF. The chain employs TRBV2 and TRBJ1-1; TRBD1 agrees at 7 bases. CDR1 and CDR2 (germline): SNHLY, FYNNEI. This CDR3 contains 12 residues. The V and J ends lost 6 bases and 6 bases, in that order; junction bases with no gene match: 4.

This sequence joins TRBV28 and TRBJ2-5; 9 bases fit TRBD1. CDR3 size: 17 residues. Looked up from germline, CDR1 is MDHEN and CDR2 is SYDVKM. The J segment lost 2 bases and the V segment lost 3 bases, leaving 10 bases of the junction unmatched. In DNA, the CDR3 is TGTGCCAGCAGTTTCCACCTTGGACAGGGGAATCAAGAGACCCAGTACTTC. This gives the protein CASSFHLGQGNQETQYF.